Given below is one T cell receptor beta chain in context. In the study's own analysis: Quantification of nucleated cells was approximated via reference gene primer amplification. TCRdb's table, derived via immunoSEQ multiplex PCR, lists solely in-frame clones and lacks some. V and J calls and clone size come straight from that table; D and trimming were deduced from the DNA. The sample lists approximately 150,000 clones, more than 75% occurring once. Germline lookup yields CDR1 LGHNA and CDR2 YNFKEQ. V dropped 1 base and J dropped 3; count of bases not matched to a gene: 6. CDR3 length: 18 residues. The data are from a study of blood T cell repertoires in COVID-19. Study summary: From the United States, Italy and Spain came samples of acute and convalescent COVID-19. Nucleic acid was either cDNA or gDNA, and it came from T cells, B-cell-depleted T cells, or PBMCs.

Sequencing was done on a sample of peripheral blood. The source is a woman aged 50 to 65 with acute or convalescent COVID-19. This sequence joins TRBV4-2 and TRBJ1-4; 12 positions match TRBD1. In DNA form, the CDR3 reads TGTGCCAGCAGCCAAGCGGTGGGACAGGGGGCGGCTAATGAAAAACTGTTTTTT. Its translation: CASSQAVGQGAANEKLFF.